A selection of T cell receptor beta chains follows, all from one sample in a study of blood T cell repertoires in COVID-19. TCRdb's table, derived via immunoSEQ multiplex PCR, lists solely in-frame clones and lacks some. Among about 100,000 clones listed, roughly 82% were seen once. The sequencing sample was made of peripheral blood. These receptor sequences come from a man aged 60 to 69 with acute or convalescent COVID-19. Each CDR3 is given with its conserved first and last residue. A D gene is named only where the DNA matches it firmly. Only part of the rows carry a size: once, few, many, or a class if the clone is expanded.

>TRBJ1-1|TRBV2|.|.
CASTLLNTEAFF
TGTGCCAGCACCTTATTGAACACTGAAGCTTTCTTT
>TRBJ2-3|TRBV9|.|TRBD2
CASSAGTSFTDTQYF
TGTGCCAGCAGCGCCGGGACTAGTTTCACAGATACGCAGTATTTT
>TRBJ2-1|TRBV6-5|.|TRBD2
CASSYRLAGEANEQFF
TGTGCCAGCAGTTACCGGCTAGCGGGAGAGGCAAATGAGCAGTTCTTC
>TRBJ2-3|TRBV6-5|.|TRBD2
CASSLLAASTDTQYF
TGTGCCAGCAGTCTTCTAGCGGCTAGCACAGATACGCAGTATTTT
>TRBJ1-4|TRBV2|many|TRBD1
CASSLLVQGYEKLFF
TGTGCCAGCAGCCTCCTAGTACAGGGGTACGAAAAACTGTTTTTT
>TRBJ1-2|TRBV2|.|TRBD1
CASSEASTGQAYGYTF
TGTGCCAGCAGTGAAGCGTCCACGGGACAGGCCTATGGCTACACCTTC
>TRBJ2-7|TRBV7-2|.|TRBD2
CASSTKAGLVSYEQYF
TGTGCCAGCAGCACCAAAGCGGGACTAGTTTCCTACGAGCAGTACTTC
>TRBJ2-1|TRBV2|.|.
CASSDGPITYNEQFF
TGTGCCAGCAGTGATGGGCCTATTACCTACAATGAGCAGTTCTTC
>TRBJ2-7|TRBV7-9|.|.
CASSPPGLGPLQYF
TGTGCCAGCAGCCCTCCGGGTTTGGGGCCCCTTCAGTACTTC
>TRBJ2-7|TRBV28|.|TRBD1
CASRRGQGNHEQYF
TGTGCCAGCAGAAGGGGACAGGGGAACCACGAGCAGTACTTC
>TRBJ1-1|TRBV5-1|.|.
CASSSDGENTEAFF
TGCGCCAGCAGCTCGGACGGGGAGAACACTGAAGCTTTCTTT
>TRBJ2-2|TRBV7-3|once|TRBD2
CASSLLGGGHNTGELFF
TGTGCCAGCAGCTTACTTGGCGGGGGGCACAACACCGGGGAGCTGTTTTTT
>TRBJ1-5|TRBV5-5|.|.
CASSLQGNSNQPQHF
TGTGCCAGCAGCTTGCAGGGAAATAGCAATCAGCCCCAGCATTTT
>TRBJ2-1|TRBV7-2|.|TRBD2
CASSTGTSGRGEFF
TGTGCCAGCAGTACCGGGACTAGCGGGAGGGGGGAGTTCTTC
>TRBJ1-2|TRBV6-5|.|TRBD1
CASSFKGIGQGYGYTF
TGTGCCAGCAGTTTCAAAGGTATCGGACAGGGCTATGGCTACACCTTC
>TRBJ1-4|TRBV11-2|.|.
CASSLRPGGEKLFF
TGTGCCAGCAGCTTAAGACCGGGAGGAGAAAAACTGTTTTTT
>TRBJ1-1|TRBV7-2|.|.
CASSLETGITEAFF
TGTGCCAGCAGCTTAGAGACAGGAATCACTGAAGCTTTCTTT
>TRBJ1-2|TRBV5-1|.|.
CASSSLDALGGYTF
TGCGCCAGCAGCTCCCTAGATGCTCTAGGAGGCTACACCTTC
>TRBJ2-2|TRBV23-1|.|TRBD1
CASSRTGANTGELFF
TGCGCCAGCAGCAGGACAGGGGCAAACACCGGGGAGCTGTTTTTT
>TRBJ2-3|TRBV5-1|.|TRBD1
CASSSLDRGRTTQYF
TGCGCCAGCAGCTCCCTGGACAGGGGGCGAACTACGCAGTATTTT
>TRBJ1-4|TRBV6-5|.|TRBD1
CATQGAGATNEKLFF
TGTGCCACACAGGGGGCCGGCGCAACTAATGAAAAACTGTTTTTT
>TRBJ2-1|TRBV29-1|.|TRBD1
CSVARDSYNEQFF
TGCAGCGTTGCCCGGGACAGCTACAATGAGCAGTTCTTC
>TRBJ1-1|TRBV7-9|few|.
CASSLAWGGNTEAFF
TGTGCCAGCAGCTTAGCCTGGGGGGGGAACACTGAAGCTTTCTTT
>TRBJ2-1|TRBV15|once|TRBD1
CATSTRTGLNNEQFF
TGTGCCACCAGCACTAGGACAGGGCTAAACAATGAGCAGTTCTTC
>TRBJ2-1|TRBV19|few|TRBD2
CASSSSSSGRAGEQFF
TGTGCCAGTAGTTCATCATCTAGCGGGAGGGCCGGTGAGCAGTTCTTC
>TRBJ2-1|TRBV3-1/TRBV3-2|.|.
CASSQGPVERDTSYNEQFF
TGTGCCAGCAGCCAAGGCCCCGTGGAGCGGGACACCTCCTACAATGAGCAGTTCTTC
>TRBJ2-5|TRBV19|few|.
CASSVSTETQYF
TGTGCCAGTAGTGTCAGTACAGAGACCCAGTACTTC
>TRBJ1-1|TRBV6-2/TRBV6-3|few|.
CASSYQQGMNTEAFF
TGTGCCAGCAGTTACCAACAGGGCATGAACACTGAAGCTTTCTTT
>TRBJ1-4|TRBV12-3/TRBV12-4|.|TRBD1
CASGQGPPEKLFF
TGTGCCAGCGGACAGGGACCACCTGAAAAACTGTTTTTT
>TRBJ2-3|TRBV28|.|TRBD2
CASSLVGGKTDTQYF
TGTGCCAGCAGTTTGGTGGGGGGGAAGACAGATACGCAGTATTTT
>TRBJ2-2|TRBV7-3|.|.
CASSQTLTGELFF
TGTGCCAGCAGCCAGACTTTGACCGGGGAGCTGTTTTTT
>TRBJ1-5|TRBV11-2|once|.
CASSLVGAIQPQHF
TGTGCCAGCAGCTTAGTTGGGGCCATTCAGCCCCAGCATTTT
>TRBJ2-1|TRBV12-2|.|.
CASRLPLTTSGHYNEQFF
TGTGCAAGTCGCTTACCCTTAACGACTAGCGGGCACTACAATGAGCAGTTCTTC
>TRBJ1-5|TRBV30|once|.
CAWRADSGNQPQHF
TGTGCCTGGAGGGCCGACAGTGGCAATCAGCCCCAGCATTTT
>TRBJ1-5|TRBV7-9|.|.
CASSRDFNQPQHF
TGTGCCAGCAGCCGGGACTTCAATCAGCCCCAGCATTTT
>TRBJ2-7|TRBV11-3|.|TRBD1
CASSFWHPGTATTYEQYF
TGTGCCAGCAGCTTTTGGCATCCCGGGACAGCCACCACCTACGAGCAGTACTTC
>TRBJ1-2|TRBV7-2|.|.
CASSPNPTRGIGGGYTF
TGTGCCAGCAGCCCGAACCCGACCCGCGGTATAGGAGGTGGCTACACCTTC
>TRBJ1-1|TRBV6-4|.|TRBD1
CASSPGTANTEAFF
TGTGCCAGCAGTCCCGGGACAGCGAACACTGAAGCTTTCTTT
>TRBJ2-5|TRBV12-5|.|TRBD1
CASGLVQGRETQYF
TGTGCTAGTGGTTTGGTACAGGGGCGCGAGACCCAGTACTTC
>TRBJ1-1|TRBV20-1|.|TRBD1
CSASWTGEDTEAFF
TGCAGTGCTAGTTGGACAGGGGAGGACACTGAAGCTTTCTTT
>TRBJ2-2|TRBV7-3|.|TRBD2
CASSLGTSGSTGELFF
TGTGCCAGCAGCTTAGGGACTAGCGGGAGCACCGGGGAGCTGTTTTTT
>TRBJ2-1|TRBV20-1|.|.
CSATTSYEQFF
TGCAGTGCTACCACTAGCTATGAGCAGTTCTTC
>TRBJ2-1|TRBV7-2|.|TRBD2
CASGYTSGGYNEQFF
TGTGCCAGCGGATATACTAGCGGGGGTTACAATGAGCAGTTCTTC
>TRBJ2-5|TRBV11-3|few|TRBD2
CASSSPTAGGRETQYF
TGTGCCAGCAGTAGTCCGACGGCGGGGGGACGAGAGACCCAGTACTTC
>TRBJ2-7|TRBV19|.|.
CASRDNPKDVEQYF
TGTGCCAGTCGGGACAACCCGAAGGATGTTGAGCAGTACTTC
>TRBJ2-2|TRBV4-2|.|.
CASSQEVPGLTGELFF
TGTGCCAGCAGCCAAGAGGTTCCAGGTCTCACCGGGGAGCTGTTTTTT
>TRBJ1-1|TRBV7-8|few|.
CASSLTGMNTEAFF
TGTGCCAGCAGCCTAACCGGGATGAACACTGAAGCTTTCTTT
>TRBJ2-5|TRBV19|.|TRBD1
CASSTVTGNQETQYF
TGTGCCAGTAGTACGGTGACAGGGAATCAAGAGACCCAGTACTTC
>TRBJ1-1|TRBV30|.|.
CAWSQDTNTEAFF
TGTGCCTGGAGTCAGGATACGAACACTGAAGCTTTCTTT
>TRBJ1-6|TRBV3-1/TRBV3-2|.|TRBD1
CASSQTGAITSPLHF
TGTGCCAGCAGCCAAACAGGGGCCATCACCTCACCCCTCCACTTT
>TRBJ1-2|TRBV7-9|.|.
CASSLEQSGYTF
TGTGCCAGCAGCTTAGAACAATCCGGCTACACCTTC
>TRBJ1-2|TRBV3-1/TRBV3-2|.|.
CASSRTPYVINYGYTF
TGTGCCAGCAGCCGAACCCCCTACGTGATTAACTATGGCTACACCTTC
>TRBJ1-6|TRBV30|.|.
CAWSLGNAGSPLHF
TGTGCCTGGAGCTTAGGGAATGCGGGTTCACCCCTCCACTTT
>TRBJ2-3|TRBV5-1|.|TRBD2
CASQAGPSTDTQYF
TGCGCCAGCCAAGCGGGGCCCAGCACAGATACGCAGTATTTT
>TRBJ1-5|TRBV18|.|.
CASSPLQSNQPQHF
TGTGCCAGCTCACCCCTTCAGAGCAATCAGCCCCAGCATTTT